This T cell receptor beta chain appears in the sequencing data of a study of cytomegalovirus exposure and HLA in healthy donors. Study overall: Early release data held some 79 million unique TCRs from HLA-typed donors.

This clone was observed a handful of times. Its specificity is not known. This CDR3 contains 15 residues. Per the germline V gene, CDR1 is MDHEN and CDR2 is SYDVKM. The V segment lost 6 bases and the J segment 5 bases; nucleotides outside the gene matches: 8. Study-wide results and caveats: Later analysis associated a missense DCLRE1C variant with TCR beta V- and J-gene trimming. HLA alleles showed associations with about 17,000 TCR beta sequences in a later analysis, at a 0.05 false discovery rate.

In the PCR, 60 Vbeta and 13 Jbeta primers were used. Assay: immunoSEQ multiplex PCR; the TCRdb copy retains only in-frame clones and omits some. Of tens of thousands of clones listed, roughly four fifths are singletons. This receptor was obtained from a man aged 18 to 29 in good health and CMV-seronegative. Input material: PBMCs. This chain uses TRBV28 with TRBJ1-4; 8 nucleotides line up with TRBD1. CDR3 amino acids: CASSLDRGLNEKLFF. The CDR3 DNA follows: TGTGCCAGCAGCCTCGACAGGGGCTTAAATGAAAAACTGTTTTTT.